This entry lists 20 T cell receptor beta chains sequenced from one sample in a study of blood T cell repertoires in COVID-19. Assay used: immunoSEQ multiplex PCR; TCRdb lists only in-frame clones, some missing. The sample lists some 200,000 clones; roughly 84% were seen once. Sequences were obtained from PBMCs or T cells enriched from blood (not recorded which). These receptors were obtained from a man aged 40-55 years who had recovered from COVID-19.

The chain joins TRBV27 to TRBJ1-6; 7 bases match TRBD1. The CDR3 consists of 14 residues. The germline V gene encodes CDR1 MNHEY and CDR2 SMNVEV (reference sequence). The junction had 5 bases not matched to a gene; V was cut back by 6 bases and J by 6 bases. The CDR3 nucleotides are TGTGCCAGCAGCGTGGGACAGCCTAATTCACCCCTCCACTTT. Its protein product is CASSVGQPNSPLHF.

The CDR3, as DNA: TGTGCCAGCAGCCCACGAGATAGCGAGCAGTACTTC. This codes for CASSPRDSEQYF. The chain employs TRBV3-1 (or the pseudogene TRBV3-2) and TRBJ2-7, with D hard to call. Germline V gene lookup returns CDR1 LGHDT and CDR2 YNNKEL (reference sequence). The CDR3 covers 12 residues. Deletions cut 4 bases from V and 6 bases from J, with 10 bases between.

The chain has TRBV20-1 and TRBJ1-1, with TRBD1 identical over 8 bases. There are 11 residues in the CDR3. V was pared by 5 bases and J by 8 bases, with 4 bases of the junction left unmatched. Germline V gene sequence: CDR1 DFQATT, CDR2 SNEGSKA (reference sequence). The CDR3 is CSAVRDREAFF. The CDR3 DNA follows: TGCAGTGCTGTCCGGGACAGGGAAGCTTTCTTT.

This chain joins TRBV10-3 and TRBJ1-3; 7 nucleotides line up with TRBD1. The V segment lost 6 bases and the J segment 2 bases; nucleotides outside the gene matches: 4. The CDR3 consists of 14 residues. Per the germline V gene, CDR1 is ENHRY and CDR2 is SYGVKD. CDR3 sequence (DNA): TGTGCCATCAGGACAGGGATAACTGGAAACACCATATATTTT. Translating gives CAIRTGITGNTIYF.

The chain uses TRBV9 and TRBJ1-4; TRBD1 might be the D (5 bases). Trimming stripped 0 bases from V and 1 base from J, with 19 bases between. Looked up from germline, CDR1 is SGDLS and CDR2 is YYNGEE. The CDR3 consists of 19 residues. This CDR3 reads CASSVAPARAFGTNEKLFF. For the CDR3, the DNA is TGTGCCAGCAGCGTAGCTCCCGCCAGGGCTTTTGGAACTAATGAAAAACTGTTTTTT. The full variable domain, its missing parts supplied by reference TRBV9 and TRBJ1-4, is DSGVTQTPKHLITATGQRVTLRCSPRSGDLSVYWYQQSLDQGLQFLIQYYNGEERAKGNILERFSAQQFPDLHSELNLSSLELGDSALYFCASSVAPARAFGTNEKLFFGSGTQLSVL.

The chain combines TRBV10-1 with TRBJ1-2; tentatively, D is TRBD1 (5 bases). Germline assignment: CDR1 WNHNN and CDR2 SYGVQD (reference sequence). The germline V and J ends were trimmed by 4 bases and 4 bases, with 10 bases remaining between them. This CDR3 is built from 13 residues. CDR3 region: CASSADTPYGYTF. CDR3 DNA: TGCGCCAGCAGTGCGGACACCCCCTATGGCTACACCTTC.

CDR3: CASSSTAGQQNIQYF. CDR3 DNA sequence: TGTGCCAGCAGCTCCACTGCGGGACAGCAAAACATTCAGTACTTC. The rearrangement links TRBV7-3 to TRBJ2-4, with a tentative D call TRBD1 (7 bases). V shed 4 bases and J shed 5 bases, with 15 bases lying between them. The CDR3 sequence is 15 residues long. Germline V gives CDR1 SGHTA, CDR2 FQGTGA.

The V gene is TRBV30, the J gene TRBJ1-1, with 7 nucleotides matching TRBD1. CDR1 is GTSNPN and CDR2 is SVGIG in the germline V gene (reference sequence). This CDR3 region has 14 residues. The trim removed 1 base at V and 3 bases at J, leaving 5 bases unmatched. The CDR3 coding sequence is TGTGCCTGGAGTGAAACAGGGGTGGACACTGAAGCTTTCTTT. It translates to CAWSETGVDTEAFF. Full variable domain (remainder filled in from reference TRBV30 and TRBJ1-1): SQTIHQWPATLVQPVGSPLSLECTVEGTSNPNLYWYRQAAGRGLQLLFYSVGIGQISSEVPQNLSASRPQDRQFILSSKKLLLSDSGFYLCAWSETGVDTEAFFGQGTRLTVV.

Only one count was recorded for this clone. CDR3 protein: CASRGQGHEQYF. CDR3 sequence (DNA): TGTGCCAGCAGAGGACAGGGCCACGAGCAGTACTTC. The chain links TRBV5-6 to TRBJ2-7; 8 nucleotides align to TRBD1. With V trimmed by 5 bases and J by 5 bases, 3 bases remained unmatched. Germline V gene lookup returns CDR1 SGHDT and CDR2 YYEEEE. This CDR3 is built from 12 residues. Together with reference TRBV5-6 and TRBJ2-7, the CDR3 gives the full variable domain: DAGVTQSPTHLIKTRGQQVTLRCSPKSGHDTVSWYQQALGQGPQFIFQYYEEEERQRGNFPDRFSGHQFPNYSSELNVNALLLGDSALYLCASRGQGHEQYFGPGTRLTVT.

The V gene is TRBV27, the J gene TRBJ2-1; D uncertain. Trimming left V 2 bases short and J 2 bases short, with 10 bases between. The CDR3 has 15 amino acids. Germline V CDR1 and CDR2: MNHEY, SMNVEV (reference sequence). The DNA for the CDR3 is TGTGCCAGCAGTTTAGCACTGTCACCCTACAATGAGCAGTTCTTC. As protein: CASSLALSPYNEQFF.

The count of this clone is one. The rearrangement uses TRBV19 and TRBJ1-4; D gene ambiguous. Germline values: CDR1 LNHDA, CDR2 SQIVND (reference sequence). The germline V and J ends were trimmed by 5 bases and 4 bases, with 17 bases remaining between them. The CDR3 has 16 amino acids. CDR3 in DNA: TGTGCCAGTAGTTCGCTGGCGCAGGAAAATAATGAAAAACTGTTTTTT. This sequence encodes CASSSLAQENNEKLFF.

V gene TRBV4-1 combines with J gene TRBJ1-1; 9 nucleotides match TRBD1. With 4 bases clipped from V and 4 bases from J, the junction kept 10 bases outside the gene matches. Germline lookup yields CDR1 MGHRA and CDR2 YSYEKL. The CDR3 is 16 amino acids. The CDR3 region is CASSLPQGQGGTEAFF. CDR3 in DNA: TGCGCCAGCAGCCTGCCCCAGGGACAGGGCGGCACTGAAGCTTTCTTT.

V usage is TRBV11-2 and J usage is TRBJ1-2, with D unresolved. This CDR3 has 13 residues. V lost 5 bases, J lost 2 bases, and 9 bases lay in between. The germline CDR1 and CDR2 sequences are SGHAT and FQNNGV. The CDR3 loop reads CASSPHPNYGYTF. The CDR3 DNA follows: TGTGCCAGCAGCCCACATCCCAACTATGGCTACACCTTC. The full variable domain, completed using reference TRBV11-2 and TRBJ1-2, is EAGVAQSPRYKIIEKRQSVAFWCNPISGHATLYWYQQILGQGPKLLIQFQNNGVVDDSQLPKDRFSAERLKGVDSTLKIQPAKLEDSAVYLCASSPHPNYGYTFGSGTRLTVV.

The CDR3 protein is CASSLRGDRGRHEQYF. Written as DNA, the CDR3 is TGTGCCAGCAGCCTTAGAGGGGACAGGGGGCGCCACGAGCAGTACTTC. This sequence joins TRBV3-1 (or the pseudogene TRBV3-2) and TRBJ2-7, with 12 bases lining up with TRBD1. The germline CDR1 and CDR2 sequences are LGHDT and YNNKEL (reference sequence). CDR3 length: 16 residues. The ends lost 4 bases at V and 5 bases at J; junction bases unmatched: 9.

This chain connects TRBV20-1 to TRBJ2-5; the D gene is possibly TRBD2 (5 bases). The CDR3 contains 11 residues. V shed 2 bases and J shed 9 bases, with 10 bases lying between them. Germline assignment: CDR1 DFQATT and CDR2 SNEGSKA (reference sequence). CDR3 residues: CSARPQRAQYF. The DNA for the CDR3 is TGCAGTGCTAGACCCCAGAGGGCCCAGTACTTC.

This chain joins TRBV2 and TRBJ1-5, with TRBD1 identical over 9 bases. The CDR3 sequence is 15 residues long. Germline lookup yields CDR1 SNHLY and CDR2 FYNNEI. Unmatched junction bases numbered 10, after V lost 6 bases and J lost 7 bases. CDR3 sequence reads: CASRKGQGVGQPQHF. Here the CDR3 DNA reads TGTGCCAGCAGGAAGGGACAGGGAGTTGGACAGCCCCAGCATTTT.

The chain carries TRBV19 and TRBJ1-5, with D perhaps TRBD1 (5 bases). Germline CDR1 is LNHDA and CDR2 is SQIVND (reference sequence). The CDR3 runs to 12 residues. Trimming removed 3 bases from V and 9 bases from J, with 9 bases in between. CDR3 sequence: CASSIGGLPQHF. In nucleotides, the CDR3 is TGTGCCAGTAGTATTGGGGGACTGCCCCAGCATTTT.

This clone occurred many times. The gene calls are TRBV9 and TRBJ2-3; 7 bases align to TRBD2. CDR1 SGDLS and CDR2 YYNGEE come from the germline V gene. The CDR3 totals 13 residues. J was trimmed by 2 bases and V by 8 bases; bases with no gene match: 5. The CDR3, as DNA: TGTGCCAGTTCCAGCGGGGTCACAGATACGCAGTATTTT. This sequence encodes CASSSGVTDTQYF. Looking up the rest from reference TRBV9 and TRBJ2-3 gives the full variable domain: DSGVTQTPKHLITATGQRVTLRCSPRSGDLSVYWYQQSLDQGLQFLIQYYNGEERAKGNILERFSAQQFPDLHSELNLSSLELGDSALYFCASSSGVTDTQYFGPGTRLTVL.

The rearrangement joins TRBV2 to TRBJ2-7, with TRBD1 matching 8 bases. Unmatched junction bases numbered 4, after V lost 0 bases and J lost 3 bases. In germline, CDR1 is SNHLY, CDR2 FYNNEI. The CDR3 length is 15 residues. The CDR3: CASSEAGQDLYEQYF. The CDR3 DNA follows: TGTGCCAGCAGTGAAGCGGGACAGGACCTCTACGAGCAGTACTTC.

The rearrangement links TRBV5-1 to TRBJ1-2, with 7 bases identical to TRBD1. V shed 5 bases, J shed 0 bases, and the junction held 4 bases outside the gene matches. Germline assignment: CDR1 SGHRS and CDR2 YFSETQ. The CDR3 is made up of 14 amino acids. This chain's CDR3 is CASRPGTANYGYTF. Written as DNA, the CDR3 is TGCGCCAGCAGACCCGGGACAGCTAACTATGGCTACACCTTC.